The rows below give T cell receptor beta chains drawn from one sample of a study of early stage breast cancer tumors. Profiling relied on immunoSEQ multiplex PCR, and the TCRdb table lists in-frame clones only, not all of them. Of tens of thousands of clones in the sample, 70% to 75% were seen once. The specimen sequenced was blood. The source is a person in their 40s with breast cancer. Both conserved end residues are part of each CDR3. A D gene is named only where the DNA matches it firmly. Expanded clones are given a class, and other clones once, few, many or no size at all.

NA	TRBV4-1	TRBJ2-3	NA	CASSHWGSPSTDTQYF	TGCGCCAGCAGCCATTGGGGATCCCCTAGCACAGATACGCAGTATTTT
NA	TRBV11-2	TRBJ1-1	NA	CASSLTMNTEAFF	TGTGCCAGCAGCTTGACAATGAACACTGAAGCTTTCTTT
NA	TRBV13	TRBJ2-3	TRBD2	CAWTRGRATDTQYF	TGCGCCTGGACCCGTGGGAGGGCGACAGATACGCAGTATTTT
NA	TRBV27	TRBJ1-1	NA	CASSLGGGHTEAFF	TGTGCCAGCAGCCTAGGGGGGGGCCACACTGAAGCTTTCTTT
NA	TRBV18	TRBJ1-5	NA	CASSPEGGNQPQHF	TGTGCCAGCTCACCGGAGGGGGGCAATCAGCCCCAGCATTTT
once	TRBV7-8	TRBJ2-5	TRBD1	CASRDRLRETQYF	TGTGCCAGCCGGGACAGGCTGAGGGAGACCCAGTACTTC
NA	TRBV30	TRBJ1-2	NA	CAWSPTGYGYTF	TGTGCCTGGAGTCCGACAGGCTATGGCTACACCTTC
NA	TRBV12-5	TRBJ2-3	NA	CASGRGDTQYF	TGTGCTAGTGGCCGAGGAGATACGCAGTATTTT
NA	TRBV18	TRBJ2-7	TRBD1	CASARQGESYEQYF	TGTGCCAGCGCCCGACAGGGGGAATCCTACGAGCAGTACTTC
NA	TRBV5-4	TRBJ1-1	NA	CASSFETDSAQAFF	TGTGCCAGCAGCTTTGAAACGGACAGCGCCCAAGCTTTCTTT
NA	TRBV5-1	TRBJ2-3	NA	CASSSAEGDTQYF	TGCGCCAGCAGCTCCGCCGAGGGAGATACGCAGTATTTT
NA	TRBV4-1	TRBJ1-1	NA	CASSQESVQGTEAFF	TGCGCCAGCAGCCAAGAGTCCGTACAGGGCACTGAAGCTTTCTTT
NA	TRBV7-6	TRBJ1-4	NA	CASSFPHKGELFF	TGTGCCAGCAGCTTCCCTCACAAAGGAGAACTGTTTTTT
NA	TRBV2	TRBJ1-4	TRBD1	CASNADRARDEKLFF	TGTGCCAGCAACGCCGACAGGGCCCGAGATGAAAAACTGTTTTTT
NA	TRBV7-2	TRBJ2-1	NA	CASSSRPNEQFF	TGTGCCAGCAGCTCTCGACCGAATGAGCAGTTCTTC
once	TRBV30	TRBJ2-7	NA	CAWSAPPSGASGGEQYF	TGTGCCTGGAGTGCCCCCCCCAGCGGAGCCTCCGGGGGCGAGCAGTACTTC
few	TRBV6-6	TRBJ2-7	TRBD2	CASTETSGTYEQYF	TGTGCCAGCACAGAGACTAGCGGGACGTACGAGCAGTACTTC
NA	TRBV19	TRBJ2-1	TRBD1	CASSINYGQGFYNEQFF	TGTGCCAGTAGTATAAATTACGGACAGGGTTTCTACAATGAGCAGTTCTTC
NA	TRBV5-5	TRBJ1-1	NA	CASSLLGGNTEAFF	TGTGCCAGCAGCTTATTGGGTGGAAACACTGAAGCTTTCTTT
NA	TRBV29-1	TRBJ1-2	NA	CSASTGEKYGYTF	TGCAGCGCCTCAACCGGGGAGAAATATGGCTACACCTTC
NA	TRBV18	TRBJ2-7	TRBD1	CASSQGQGYYYEQYF	TGTGCCAGCTCACAGGGACAGGGCTACTACTACGAGCAGTACTTC
NA	TRBV5-5	TRBJ1-4	TRBD1	CASSLEVRDRGRPTNEKLFF	TGTGCCAGCAGCTTGGAGGTCCGGGACAGGGGGCGTCCAACTAATGAAAAACTGTTTTTT
NA	TRBV7-6	TRBJ1-1	NA	CASSPREGNVIIF	TGTGCCAGCAGCCCCCGGGAGGGCAACGTGATAATCTTT
NA	TRBV18	TRBJ2-2	NA	CASSRISAQSTGELFF	TGTGCCAGCTCACGAATCTCCGCACAGAGCACCGGGGAGCTGTTTTTT
few	TRBV19	TRBJ2-7	NA	CATPGEQYF	TGTGCCACCCCGGGGGAGCAGTACTTC
NA	TRBV4-1	TRBJ1-1	TRBD1	CASSQGGGTGRTEAFF	TGCGCCAGCAGCCAAGGGGGGGGGACAGGCCGGACTGAAGCTTTCTTT
few	TRBV5-1	TRBJ2-7	TRBD2	CASSLAGAVSYEQYF	TGCGCCAGCAGCTTAGCGGGAGCAGTTTCCTACGAGCAGTACTTC
NA	TRBV29-1	TRBJ2-2	NA	CSVEVGGRNTGELFF	TGCAGCGTTGAAGTAGGCGGAAGAAACACCGGGGAGCTGTTTTTT
NA	TRBV7-2	TRBJ2-7	TRBD2	CASSLSSGSAVGFYEQYF	TGTGCCAGCAGCTTAAGTAGCGGGAGCGCAGTGGGGTTCTACGAGCAGTACTTC
NA	TRBV19	TRBJ1-5	NA	CASSMGNQPQHF	TGTGCCAGTAGTATGGGGAATCAGCCCCAGCATTTT
NA	TRBV11-3	TRBJ2-3	NA	CASSPWSTDTQYF	TGTGCCAGCAGCCCCTGGAGCACAGATACGCAGTATTTT